This T cell receptor beta chain was captured by sequencing in a study of blood T cells in healthy people across ages. This clonotype came up a few times. What it binds is unknown. General study results and limits: Measured against age, TCR beta diversity per million T cells decreased in a roughly linear manner.

A sample-barcoded 5' primer and a J-beta primer mix were used in a second PCR of about 7 to 12 cycles. Paired-end reads containing CDR3 totaled no fewer than 2.5 million for each sample. One entry per CDR3 protein, called by TCRdb with MiXCR from the 5' RACE reads. The table includes about 1.4 million distinct CDR3 sequences, around 59% detected once. CDR3 length: 15 amino acids. CDR1 is LGHNA, CDR2 YSLEER, per germline. The ends lost 4 bases at V and 7 bases at J; junction bases unmatched: 5. The sequencing input was blood. The genes are TRBV4-3 and TRBJ1-6; 9 bases fit TRBD1. The source of this sequence is a young man in good health. CDR3 protein: CASSLGTGQNSPLHF. The CDR3 DNA is TGCGCCAGCAGCCTAGGGACAGGGCAAAATTCACCCCTCCACTTT.